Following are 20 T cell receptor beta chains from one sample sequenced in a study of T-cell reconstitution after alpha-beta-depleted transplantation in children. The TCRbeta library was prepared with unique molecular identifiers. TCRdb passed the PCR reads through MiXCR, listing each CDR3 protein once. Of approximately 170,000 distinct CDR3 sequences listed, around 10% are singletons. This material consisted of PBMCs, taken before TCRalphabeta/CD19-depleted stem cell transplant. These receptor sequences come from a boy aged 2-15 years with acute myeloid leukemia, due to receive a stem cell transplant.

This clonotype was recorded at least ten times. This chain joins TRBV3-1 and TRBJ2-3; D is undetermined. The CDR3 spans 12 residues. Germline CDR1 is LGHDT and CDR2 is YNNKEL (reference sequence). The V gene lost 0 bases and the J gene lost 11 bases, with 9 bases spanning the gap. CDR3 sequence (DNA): TGTGCCAGCAGCCAAGATACACAAAAGCAGTATTTT. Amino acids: CASSQDTQKQYF.

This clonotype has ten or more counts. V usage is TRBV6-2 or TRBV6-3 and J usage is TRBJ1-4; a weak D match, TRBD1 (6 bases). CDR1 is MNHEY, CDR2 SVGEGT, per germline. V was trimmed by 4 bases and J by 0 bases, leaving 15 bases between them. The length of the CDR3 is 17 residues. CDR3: CASSSSRQASTNEKLFF. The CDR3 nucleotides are TGTGCCAGCAGTTCCTCCCGACAGGCATCAACTAATGAAAAACTGTTTTTT.

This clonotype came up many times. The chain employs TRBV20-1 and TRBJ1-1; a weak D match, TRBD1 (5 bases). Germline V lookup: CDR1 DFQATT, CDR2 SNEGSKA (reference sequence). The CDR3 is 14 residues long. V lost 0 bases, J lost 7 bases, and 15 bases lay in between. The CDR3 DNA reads TGCAGTGCTAGAGATGCCGCCGGGACCTTTGAAGCTTTCTTT. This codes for CSARDAAGTFEAFF.

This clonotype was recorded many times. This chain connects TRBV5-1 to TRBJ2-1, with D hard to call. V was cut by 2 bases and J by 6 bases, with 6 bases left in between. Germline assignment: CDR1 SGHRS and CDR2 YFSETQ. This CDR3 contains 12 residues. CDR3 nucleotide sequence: TGCGCCAGCAGCTTTACCGGCAATGAGCAGTTCTTC. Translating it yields CASSFTGNEQFF.

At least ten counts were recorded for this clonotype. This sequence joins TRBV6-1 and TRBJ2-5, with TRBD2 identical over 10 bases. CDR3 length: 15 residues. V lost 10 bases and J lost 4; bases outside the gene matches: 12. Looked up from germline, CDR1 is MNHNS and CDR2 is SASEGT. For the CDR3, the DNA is TGTGCCACCCTAAGGAGCGGGGGGGCCGGAGAGACCCAGTACTTC. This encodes CATLRSGGAGETQYF.

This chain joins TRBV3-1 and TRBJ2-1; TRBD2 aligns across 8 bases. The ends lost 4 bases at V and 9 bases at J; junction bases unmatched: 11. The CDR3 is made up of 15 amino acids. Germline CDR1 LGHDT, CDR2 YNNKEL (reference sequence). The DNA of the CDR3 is TGTGCCAGCAGCCGAGCGGAAGCCGGGGGGGGTGAGCAGTTCTTC. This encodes CASSRAEAGGGEQFF.

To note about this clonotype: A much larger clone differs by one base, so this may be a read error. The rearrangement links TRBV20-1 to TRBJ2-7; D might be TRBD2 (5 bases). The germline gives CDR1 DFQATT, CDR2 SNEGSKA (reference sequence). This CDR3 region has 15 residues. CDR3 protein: CSSSIVGSFVEEQNF. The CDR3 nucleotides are TGCAGTTCTAGCATTGTGGGATCCTTTGTAGAAGAGCAGAACTTC.

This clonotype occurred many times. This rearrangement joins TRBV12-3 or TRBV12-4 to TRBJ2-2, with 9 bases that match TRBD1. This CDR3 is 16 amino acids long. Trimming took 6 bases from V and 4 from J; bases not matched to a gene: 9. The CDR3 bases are TGTGCCAGCAGGAAACAGGGGGCGCGTGGCACCGGGGAGCTGTTTTTT. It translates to CASRKQGARGTGELFF.

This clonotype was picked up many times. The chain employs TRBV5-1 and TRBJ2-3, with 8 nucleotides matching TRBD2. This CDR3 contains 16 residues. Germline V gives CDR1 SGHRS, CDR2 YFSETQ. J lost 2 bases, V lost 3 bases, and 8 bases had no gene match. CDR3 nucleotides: TGCGCCAGCAGCTCCGGATTAGCGGGGTACACAGATACGCAGTATTTT. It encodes CASSSGLAGYTDTQYF.

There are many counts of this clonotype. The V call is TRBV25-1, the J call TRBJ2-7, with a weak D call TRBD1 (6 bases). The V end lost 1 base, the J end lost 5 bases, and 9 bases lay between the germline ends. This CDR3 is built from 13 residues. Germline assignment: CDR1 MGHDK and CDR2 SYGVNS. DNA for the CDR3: TGTGCCAGCAGTGAATTTAAGGGGGACGAGCAGTACTTC. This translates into CASSEFKGDEQYF.

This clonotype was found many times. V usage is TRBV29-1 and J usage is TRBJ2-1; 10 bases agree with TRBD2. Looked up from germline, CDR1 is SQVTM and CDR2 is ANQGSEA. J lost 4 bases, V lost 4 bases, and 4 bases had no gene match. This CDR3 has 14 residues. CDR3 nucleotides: TGCAGCGTTGGGGGACTAGCGCTTTACAATGAGCAGTTCTTC. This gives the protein CSVGGLALYNEQFF.

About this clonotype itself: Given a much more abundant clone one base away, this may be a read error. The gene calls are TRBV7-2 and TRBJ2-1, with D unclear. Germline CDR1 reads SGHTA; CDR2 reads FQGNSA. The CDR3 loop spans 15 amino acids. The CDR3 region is CASSLENYSYNAQFF. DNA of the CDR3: TGTGCCAGCAGCTTAGAAAACTACTCCTACAATGCGCAGTTCTTC. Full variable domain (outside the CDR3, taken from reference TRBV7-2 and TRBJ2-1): GAGVSQSPSNKVTEKGKDVELRCDPISGHTALYWYRQSLGQGLEFLIYFQGNSAPDKSGLPSDRFSAERTGGSVSTLTIQRTQQEDSAVYLCASSLENYSYNAQFFGPGTRLTVL.

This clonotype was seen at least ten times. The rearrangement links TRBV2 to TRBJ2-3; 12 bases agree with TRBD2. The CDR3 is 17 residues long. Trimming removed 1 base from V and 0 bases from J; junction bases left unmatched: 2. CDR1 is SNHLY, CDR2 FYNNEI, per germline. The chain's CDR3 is CASSEGLAGASTDTQYF. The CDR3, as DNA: TGTGCCAGCAGTGAAGGACTAGCGGGAGCTAGCACAGATACGCAGTATTTT.

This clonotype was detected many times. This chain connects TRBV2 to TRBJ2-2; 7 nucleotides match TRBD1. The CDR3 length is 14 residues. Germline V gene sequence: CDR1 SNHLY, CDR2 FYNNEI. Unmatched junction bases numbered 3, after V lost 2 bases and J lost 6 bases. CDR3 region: CASSESRGPGELFF. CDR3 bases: TGTGCCAGCAGTGAAAGTAGGGGGCCCGGGGAGCTGTTTTTT.

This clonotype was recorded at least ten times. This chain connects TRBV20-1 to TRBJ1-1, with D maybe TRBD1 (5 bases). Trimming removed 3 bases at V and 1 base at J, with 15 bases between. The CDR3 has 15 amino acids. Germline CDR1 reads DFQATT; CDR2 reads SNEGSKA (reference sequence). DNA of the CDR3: TGCAGTGCTAGCCACTCTGAAACAGGGAACACTGAAGCTTTCTTT. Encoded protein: CSASHSETGNTEAFF.

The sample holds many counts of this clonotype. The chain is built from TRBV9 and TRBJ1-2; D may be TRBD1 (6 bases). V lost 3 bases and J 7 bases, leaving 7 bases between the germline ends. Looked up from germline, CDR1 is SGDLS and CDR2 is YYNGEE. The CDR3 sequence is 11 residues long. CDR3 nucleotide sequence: TGTGCCAGCAGCGCAGGGGCTGGCTACACCTTC. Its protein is CASSAGAGYTF.

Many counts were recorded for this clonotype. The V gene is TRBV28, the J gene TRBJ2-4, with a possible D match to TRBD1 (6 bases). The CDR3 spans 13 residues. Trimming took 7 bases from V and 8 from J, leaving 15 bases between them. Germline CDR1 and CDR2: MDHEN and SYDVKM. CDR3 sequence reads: CASTRTGTDIQYF. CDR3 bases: TGTGCCAGCACCCGTACAGGGACGGACATTCAGTACTTC.

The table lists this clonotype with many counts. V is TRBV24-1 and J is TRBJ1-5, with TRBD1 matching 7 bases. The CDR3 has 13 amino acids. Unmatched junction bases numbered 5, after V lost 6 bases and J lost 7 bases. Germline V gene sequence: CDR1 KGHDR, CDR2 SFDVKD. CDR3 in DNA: TGTGCCACCAGTAGACAGGGCTGGCAGCCCCAGCATTTT. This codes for CATSRQGWQPQHF.

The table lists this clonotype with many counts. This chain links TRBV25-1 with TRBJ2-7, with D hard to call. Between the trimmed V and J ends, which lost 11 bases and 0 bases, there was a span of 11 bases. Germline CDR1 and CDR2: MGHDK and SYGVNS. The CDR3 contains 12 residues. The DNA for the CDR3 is TGTGCCTGCAACCGGTTCTCCTACGAGCAGTACGTC. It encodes CACNRFSYEQYV.

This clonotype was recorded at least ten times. DNA of the CDR3: TGTGCCAGCGGCCTACAGGGCTCCTACAATGAGCAGTTCTTC. It encodes CASGLQGSYNEQFF. The chain links TRBV7-9 to TRBJ2-1; weak D call: TRBD1 (6 bases). The germline gives CDR1 SEHNR, CDR2 FQNEAQ (reference sequence). The CDR3 contains 14 residues. The V end lost 8 bases, the J end lost 0 bases, and 11 bases lay between the germline ends.